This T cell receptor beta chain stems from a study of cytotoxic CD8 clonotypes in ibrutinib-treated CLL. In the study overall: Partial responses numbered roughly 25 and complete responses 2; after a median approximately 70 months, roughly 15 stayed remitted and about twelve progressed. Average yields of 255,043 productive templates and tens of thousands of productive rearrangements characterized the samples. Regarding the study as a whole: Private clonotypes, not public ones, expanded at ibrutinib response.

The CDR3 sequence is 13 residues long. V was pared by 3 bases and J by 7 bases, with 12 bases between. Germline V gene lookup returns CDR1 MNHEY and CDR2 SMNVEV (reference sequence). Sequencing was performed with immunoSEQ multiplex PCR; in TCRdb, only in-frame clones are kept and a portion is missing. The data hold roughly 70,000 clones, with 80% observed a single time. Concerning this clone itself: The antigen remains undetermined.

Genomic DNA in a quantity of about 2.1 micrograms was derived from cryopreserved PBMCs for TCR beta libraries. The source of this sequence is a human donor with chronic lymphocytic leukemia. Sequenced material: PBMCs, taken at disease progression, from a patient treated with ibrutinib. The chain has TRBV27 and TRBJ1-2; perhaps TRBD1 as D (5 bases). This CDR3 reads CASSFRVDAGYTF. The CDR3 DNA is TGTGCCAGCAGTTTCAGGGTAGACGCTGGCTACACCTTC.